This T cell receptor (beta chain) was retrieved from a study of cytomegalovirus exposure and HLA in healthy donors. On the study more broadly: HLA-typed donors contributed approximately 92 million unique TCRs, which were held in an early data release.

The CDR3 is 12 residues long. Between the trimmed V and J ends, which lost 5 bases and 3 bases, there was a span of 7 bases. In germline, CDR1 is MNHEY, CDR2 SMNVEV (reference sequence). As to this clone: It is likely a read error, because the conserved phenylalanine at the end of the CDR3 is missing.

The PCR had 60 Vbeta and 13 Jbeta primers. TCRdb's table, derived via immunoSEQ multiplex PCR, lists solely in-frame clones and lacks some. The sample shows about 130,000 clones, 84% of them seen only once. This TCR derives from a man aged 45 to 65 in good health and CMV-seronegative. The chain combines TRBV27 with TRBJ1-1; no firm D call. The sequenced sample was PBMCs. In nucleotides, the CDR3 is TGTGCCAGCAGTCCAGACTACACTGAAGCTTTCGTT. Translating gives CASSPDYTEAFV.